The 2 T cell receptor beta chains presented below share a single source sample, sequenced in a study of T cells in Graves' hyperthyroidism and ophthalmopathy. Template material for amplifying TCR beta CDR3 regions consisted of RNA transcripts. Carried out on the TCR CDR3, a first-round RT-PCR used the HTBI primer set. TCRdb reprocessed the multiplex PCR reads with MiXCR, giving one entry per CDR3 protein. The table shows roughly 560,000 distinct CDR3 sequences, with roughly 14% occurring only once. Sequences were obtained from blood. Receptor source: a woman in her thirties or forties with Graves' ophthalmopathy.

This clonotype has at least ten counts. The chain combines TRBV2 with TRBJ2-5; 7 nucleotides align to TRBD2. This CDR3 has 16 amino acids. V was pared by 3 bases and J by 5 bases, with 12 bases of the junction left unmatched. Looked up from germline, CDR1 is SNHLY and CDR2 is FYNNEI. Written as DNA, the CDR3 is TGTGCCAGCAGTGAGGGGGACTACAAAAGGGCTGAGACCCAGTACTTC. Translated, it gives CASSEGDYKRAETQYF.

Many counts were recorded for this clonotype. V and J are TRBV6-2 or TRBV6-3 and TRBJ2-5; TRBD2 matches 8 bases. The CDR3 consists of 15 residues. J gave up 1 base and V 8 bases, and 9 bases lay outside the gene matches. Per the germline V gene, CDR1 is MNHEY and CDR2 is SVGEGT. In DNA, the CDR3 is TGTGCCAGCGGGGAAGCGGGAGCTTCCCAAGAGACCCAGTACTTC. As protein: CASGEAGASQETQYF.